Shown below are 24 T cell receptor beta chains from a single sample sequenced in a study of blood T cell repertoires in COVID-19. Assay used: immunoSEQ multiplex PCR; TCRdb lists only in-frame clones, some missing. The data show 45,000 to 65,000 clones, with roughly 87% seen just once and about 5.1% held by the top ten. The sequencing sample was made of peripheral blood. All receptors derive from a man older than 75 in a cohort sampled during active COVID-19.

The rearrangement joins TRBV4-1 to TRBJ2-1; 7 bases are a match to TRBD1. Per the germline V gene, CDR1 is MGHRA and CDR2 is YSYEKL. V lost 2 bases to trimming and J lost 8 bases; unmatched junction nucleotides: 12. This CDR3 spans 16 amino acids. This CDR3 reads CASSQSGTVTIYEQFF. The CDR3 region has the DNA TGCGCCAGCAGCCAATCCGGGACAGTAACAATCTATGAGCAGTTCTTC.

The CDR3 here is CASSLALGQSTDTQYF. In DNA form, the CDR3 reads TGTGCCAGCAGCTTAGCTCTGGGCCAGAGCACAGATACGCAGTATTTT. The chain combines TRBV7-2 with TRBJ2-3, with D uncertain. This CDR3 has 16 amino acids. Trimming stripped 0 bases from V and 0 bases from J, with 10 bases between. Germline CDR1 is SGHTA and CDR2 is FQGNSA.

The gene calls are TRBV30 and TRBJ1-1; D is unresolved. Germline lookup yields CDR1 GTSNPN and CDR2 SVGIG (reference sequence). V lost 5 bases and J 11 bases, leaving 15 bases between the germline ends. This CDR3 spans 11 amino acids. This chain's CDR3 is CAWHLGGRAFF. The CDR3 nucleotides are TGTGCCTGGCACTTGGGCGGGCGGGCTTTCTTT.

The J gene is TRBJ2-5, the V gene TRBV5-1; 9 bases agree with TRBD2. From germline, CDR1 is SGHRS and CDR2 YFSETQ. The V and J ends lost 3 bases and 5 bases, in that order; junction bases with no gene match: 11. The CDR3 runs 16 residues. The CDR3 coding sequence is TGCGCCAGCAGCTCGATAGGCGGGGGGGCCGCGGAGACCCAGTACTTC. This codes for CASSSIGGGAAETQYF.

This clone appeared a single time. The chain combines TRBV5-1 with TRBJ2-7; D is perhaps TRBD2 (5 bases). This CDR3 has 14 residues. Trimming shortened V by 4 bases and J by 1 base, and 12 bases separated the two germline ends. The V gene's germline CDR1 is SGHRS and CDR2 YFSETQ. The chain's CDR3 is CASSRDVGSYEQYF. In DNA form, the CDR3 reads TGCGCCAGCAGCCGGGATGTCGGTTCCTACGAGCAGTACTTC. The complete variable domain, with remaining parts taken from reference TRBV5-1 and TRBJ2-7, reads KAGVTQTPRYLIKTRGQQVTLSCSPISGHRSVSWYQQTPGQGLQFLFEYFSETQRNKGNFPGRFSGRQFSNSRSEMNVSTLELGDSALYLCASSRDVGSYEQYFGPGTRLTVT.

The chain combines TRBV2 with TRBJ2-7; D call uncertain. The CDR3 extends over 16 amino acids. Between the trimmed V and J ends, which lost 4 bases and 0 bases, there was a span of 16 bases. Germline CDR1 reads SNHLY; CDR2 reads FYNNEI. The CDR3: CASSGPLTANSYEQYF. Here the CDR3 DNA reads TGTGCCAGCAGTGGGCCGCTAACAGCCAACTCCTACGAGCAGTACTTC.

The rearrangement uses TRBV5-1 and TRBJ2-2, with TRBD2 matching over 9 bases. The J segment lost 2 bases and the V segment lost 0 bases, leaving 5 bases of the junction unmatched. The CDR3 runs to 17 residues. Germline values: CDR1 SGHRS, CDR2 YFSETQ. The DNA for the CDR3 is TGCGCCAGCAGCTTGGTGCTAGCGGGACCTAACACCGGGGAGCTGTTTTTT. Its translation: CASSLVLAGPNTGELFF.

The V call is TRBV9, the J call TRBJ2-2, with 7 bases fitting TRBD1. CDR3 length equals 16 residues. V was clipped by 0 bases and J by 2 bases; unmatched bases: 4. CDR1 and CDR2 from the germline V gene are SGDLS and YYNGEE. The CDR3: CASSVAGTVNTGELFF. The CDR3 coding sequence is TGTGCCAGCAGCGTAGCTGGGACAGTAAACACCGGGGAGCTGTTTTTT.

This clone turned up a few times. This chain uses TRBV7-8 with TRBJ2-7; 9 bases are a match to TRBD1. Germline V lookup: CDR1 SGHVS, CDR2 FQNEAQ. V gave up 4 bases and J gave up 4 bases; unmatched junction bases: 8. The CDR3 extends over 15 amino acids. CDR3 amino acids: CASSSTGTGWYEQYF. The CDR3 nucleotides are TGTGCCAGCAGCTCTACCGGGACAGGGTGGTACGAGCAGTACTTC. The full variable domain, in which reference TRBV7-8 and TRBJ2-7 provide the parts outside the CDR3, is GAGVSQSPRYKVAKRGQDVALRCDPISGHVSLFWYQQALGQGPEFLTYFQNEAQLDKSGLPSDRFFAERPEGSVSTLKIQRTQQEDSAVYLCASSSTGTGWYEQYFGPGTRLTVT.

Regarding this clone: Other nucleotide sequences from this sample produce the same CDR3. V and J are TRBV6-5 and TRBJ1-1; D perhaps matches TRBD1 (6 bases). Germline-derived CDR1 and CDR2 are MNHEY and SVGAGI. CDR3 size: 14 residues. The V end was cut by 4 bases, the J end by 0 bases, with 9 bases between. In DNA form, the CDR3 reads TGTGCCAGCAGTTCCGACAGGATGAACACTGAAGCTTTCTTT. Translating gives CASSSDRMNTEAFF.

The rearrangement joins TRBV19 to TRBJ2-3; TRBD2 matches 9 bases. CDR1 is LNHDA and CDR2 is SQIVND in the germline V gene (reference sequence). The CDR3 contains 15 residues. V lost 4 bases, J lost 2 bases, and 4 bases stayed unmatched. This CDR3 reads CASSTAGGLTDTQYF. The CDR3 DNA follows: TGTGCCAGTAGTACCGCGGGGGGGCTCACAGATACGCAGTATTTT.

The chain combines TRBV10-1 with TRBJ2-3; 13 positions agree with TRBD2. The germline V gene has CDR1 WNHNN and CDR2 SYGVQD (reference sequence). After removal of 6 bases from V and 2 bases from J, the junction contained 8 bases not matched to a gene. This CDR3 has 17 residues. The CDR3 loop is CASSQGLAGAYTDTQYF. In DNA, the CDR3 is TGCGCCAGCAGCCAAGGACTAGCGGGAGCCTACACAGATACGCAGTATTTT.

The chain employs TRBV7-6 and TRBJ2-5, with D hard to call. V lost 1 base and J 5 bases, leaving 14 bases between the germline ends. This CDR3 comprises 15 residues. Germline CDR1 SGHVS, CDR2 FNYEAQ. The CDR3 region has the DNA TGTGCCAGCAGCTTAGAAGTTATAGTTTCGGAGACCCAGTACTTC. Amino acid sequence: CASSLEVIVSETQYF.

J is TRBJ2-1 and V is TRBV3-1 (or the pseudogene TRBV3-2), with 13 positions matching TRBD2. The length of the CDR3 is 15 residues. After removal of 4 bases from V and 7 bases from J, the junction contained 4 bases not matched to a gene. Germline CDR1 LGHDT, CDR2 YNNKEL (reference sequence). This CDR3 reads CASSPGLAGTNEQFF. The CDR3 DNA is TGTGCCAGCAGCCCGGGACTAGCGGGAACGAATGAGCAGTTCTTC.

This sequence joins TRBV25-1 and TRBJ1-1; TRBD1 matches 7 bases. J was trimmed by 6 bases and V by 3 bases; bases with no gene match: 10. Germline CDR1 is MGHDK and CDR2 is SYGVNS. CDR3 length equals 15 residues. CDR3: CASSEAGGGWAEAFF. The CDR3 nucleotides read TGTGCCAGCAGTGAGGCAGGGGGAGGCTGGGCTGAAGCTTTCTTT.

The chain employs TRBV5-4 and TRBJ1-1, with D possibly being TRBD1 (5 bases). V was cut by 0 bases and J by 4 bases, with 13 bases left in between. CDR3 length: 15 amino acids. In germline, CDR1 is SGHNT, CDR2 YYREEE (reference sequence). The CDR3 protein is CASSLEGGVITEAFF. The CDR3, as DNA: TGTGCCAGCAGCTTGGAGGGAGGGGTTATCACTGAAGCTTTCTTT.

The chain recombines TRBV11-2 with TRBJ2-3, with TRBD2 as a possible D gene (7 bases). Trimming pared 0 bases from V and 8 bases from J, leaving 21 bases between. CDR3 length: 17 residues. Per the germline V gene, CDR1 is SGHAT and CDR2 is FQNNGV. The CDR3 is CASSLDRGRGPSGTQYF. The CDR3 coding sequence is TGTGCCAGCAGCTTAGATCGTGGGCGGGGGCCGTCCGGTACGCAGTATTTT.

A single count supports this clone. The chain joins TRBV30 to TRBJ2-2, with 12 nucleotides matching TRBD2. This CDR3 has 16 residues. Trimming cost V 2 bases and J 7 bases; bases outside gene matches: 8. Germline values: CDR1 GTSNPN, CDR2 SVGIG (reference sequence). The CDR3 is CAWSYGLAGKVGELFF. CDR3 nucleotide sequence: TGTGCCTGGAGTTACGGACTAGCGGGGAAGGTCGGGGAGCTGTTTTTT.

The chain carries TRBV19 and TRBJ2-2, with 7 positions matching TRBD1. CDR3 size: 15 residues. V was clipped by 4 bases and J by 0 bases; unmatched bases: 2. CDR1 LNHDA and CDR2 SQIVND come from the germline V gene (reference sequence). DNA of the CDR3: TGTGCCAGTAGTAGGACAGGCCCGAACACCGGGGAGCTGTTTTTT. This encodes CASSRTGPNTGELFF. Using reference TRBV19 and TRBJ2-2 for the parts outside the CDR3, the full variable domain is DGGITQSPKYLFRKEGQNVTLSCEQNLNHDAMYWYRQDPGQGLRLIYYSQIVNDFQKGDIAEGYSVSREKKESFPLTVTSAQKNPTAFYLCASSRTGPNTGELFFGEGSRLTVL.

The CDR3 reads CASRGTGGADGYTF. The CDR3 DNA sequence: TGTGCCAGCAGGGGGACAGGGGGCGCGGATGGCTACACCTTC. This sequence joins TRBV2 and TRBJ1-2, with 12 bases lining up with TRBD1. Germline-derived CDR1 and CDR2 are SNHLY and FYNNEI. The CDR3 runs 14 residues. J gave up 6 bases and V 6 bases, and 5 bases lay outside the gene matches.

V is TRBV4-1 and J is TRBJ1-1; 8 bases line up with TRBD1. The CDR3 has 15 amino acids. Looked up from germline, CDR1 is MGHRA and CDR2 is YSYEKL. Trimming cost V 2 bases and J 4 bases; bases outside gene matches: 6. The CDR3 DNA is TGCGCCAGCAGCCAACCCGGACAGGGCGGCACTGAAGCTTTCTTT. It translates to CASSQPGQGGTEAFF.

The chain carries TRBV30 and TRBJ1-2; a weak D match, TRBD1 (5 bases). CDR3 length: 13 residues. Germline CDR1 reads GTSNPN; CDR2 reads SVGIG (reference sequence). With 3 bases removed from V and 5 bases from J, the gap between germline ends came to 13 bases. The DNA for the CDR3 is TGTGCCTGGAGCTACAGGCTGAGATATGGCTACACCTTC. Residues: CAWSYRLRYGYTF. Drawing the rest from reference TRBV30 and TRBJ1-2, the complete variable domain is SQTIHQWPATLVQPVGSPLSLECTVEGTSNPNLYWYRQAAGRGLQLLFYSVGIGQISSEVPQNLSASRPQDRQFILSSKKLLLSDSGFYLCAWSYRLRYGYTFGSGTRLTVV.

The chain links TRBV3-1 (or the pseudogene TRBV3-2) to TRBJ2-7; the D is unclear. There are 14 residues in the CDR3. The V end was cut by 0 bases, the J end by 0 bases, with 6 bases between. From germline, CDR1 is LGHDT and CDR2 YNNKEL (reference sequence). DNA of the CDR3: TGTGCCAGCAGCCAAGATGCAGTCTCCTACGAGCAGTACTTC. Translated, it gives CASSQDAVSYEQYF.

DNA for the CDR3: TGTGCCAGTAGTAGACAGCGGGGCTCGAACACCGGGGAGCTGTTTTTT. It yields the protein CASSRQRGSNTGELFF. The chain has TRBV19 and TRBJ2-2, with 7 bases aligning to TRBD2. This CDR3 spans 16 amino acids. After removal of 4 bases from V and 0 bases from J, the junction contained 5 bases not matched to a gene. Germline lookup yields CDR1 LNHDA and CDR2 SQIVND (reference sequence).